The 15 T cell receptor beta chains below were found in one sample sequenced in a study of shared clonotypes between healthy human individuals. Repertoires were generated with immunoSEQ multiplex PCR, while TCRdb's copy carries only in-frame clones and drops some. This table has approximately 480,000 clones, 60% to 80% appearing once. The sequencing sample was made of PBMCs. The source of these receptors is a woman aged 40 to 50 in good health. Some clones in this sample may be carry-over from other donors' samples.

The CDR3: CASSYSGRVNEKLFF. Here the CDR3 DNA reads TGTGCCAGCAGTTACTCGGGAAGGGTTAATGAAAAACTGTTTTTT. The V and J genes are TRBV6-5 and TRBJ1-4; no clear D. The CDR3 is 15 amino acids. Trimming left V 0 bases short and J 4 bases short, with 9 bases between. Germline V CDR1 and CDR2: MNHEY, SVGAGI.

The chain couples TRBV28 to TRBJ2-7; D may be TRBD2 (6 bases). Trimming left V 6 bases short and J 2 bases short, with 14 bases between. Germline-derived CDR1 and CDR2 are MDHEN and SYDVKM. The CDR3 has 14 residues. CDR3 amino acids: CASRTGLPPYEQYF. CDR3 coding DNA: TGTGCCAGCAGAACGGGACTTCCTCCCTACGAGCAGTACTTC.

This clone has just a few counts. The chain employs TRBV28 and TRBJ2-2; no definite D call. Per germline, CDR1 MDHEN and CDR2 SYDVKM. V lost 3 bases to trimming and J lost 6 bases, with 8 bases between them. This CDR3 contains 13 residues. CDR3 coding DNA: TGTGCCAGCAGTTTCTGGGGATCCGGGGAGCTGTTTTTT. Its protein product is CASSFWGSGELFF. Variable domain in full (rest from reference TRBV28 and TRBJ2-2): DVKVTQSSRYLVKRTGEKVFLECVQDMDHENMFWYRQDPGLGLRLIYFSYDVKMKEKGDIPEGYSVSREKKERFSLILESASTNQTSMYLCASSFWGSGELFFGEGSRLTVL.

This clone occurred a few times. The genes are TRBV11-2 and TRBJ2-3, with 7 bases lining up with TRBD1. V shed 3 bases, J shed 6 bases, and the junction held 6 bases outside the gene matches. This CDR3 contains 14 residues. CDR1 SGHAT and CDR2 FQNNGV come from the germline V gene. The CDR3 DNA reads TGTGCCAGCAGCTTGGACAGGATGACTGATACGCAGTATTTT. This translates into CASSLDRMTDTQYF.

The rearrangement uses TRBV7-2 and TRBJ2-7; possibly TRBD1 for D (6 bases). The CDR3 runs 12 residues. Germline V gene lookup returns CDR1 SGHTA and CDR2 FQGNSA. V was shortened by 8 bases and J by 4 bases, with 12 bases between the two germline ends. The chain's CDR3 is CASSWGRYEQYF. In DNA, the CDR3 is TGTGCCAGCTCCTGGGGGCGATACGAGCAGTACTTC.

On this clone: The same CDR3 is also encoded by other DNA sequences in this sample. The chain joins TRBV5-1 to TRBJ2-7; D gene ambiguous. The V gene lost 0 bases and the J gene lost 4 bases, with 8 bases spanning the gap. The CDR3 extends over 13 amino acids. Germline CDR1 SGHRS, CDR2 YFSETQ. The CDR3 bases are TGCGCCAGCAGCTTGGGGGGTCGGTACGAGCAGTACTTC. Protein product: CASSLGGRYEQYF.

This chain joins TRBV4-3 and TRBJ2-3; 7 nucleotides line up with TRBD2. The V and J ends lost 0 bases and 0 bases, in that order; junction bases with no gene match: 3. CDR3 length: 16 residues. The V gene's germline CDR1 is LGHNA and CDR2 YSLEER. The CDR3 sequence: CASSQDLAASTDTQYF. DNA of the CDR3: TGCGCCAGCAGCCAAGATCTAGCGGCTAGCACAGATACGCAGTATTTT.

This clone was counted at least ten times. This sequence joins TRBV9 and TRBJ2-5; D may be TRBD1 or TRBD2 (5 bases each). V lost 0 bases and J 4 bases, leaving 10 bases between the germline ends. This CDR3 comprises 14 residues. Germline lookup yields CDR1 SGDLS and CDR2 YYNGEE. CDR3: CASSVAQRGETQYF. CDR3 DNA sequence: TGTGCCAGCAGCGTAGCCCAGAGGGGAGAGACCCAGTACTTC.

This clone has more than one count but fewer than ten. The rearrangement uses TRBV4-3 and TRBJ2-3; D may correspond to TRBD1 or TRBD2 (7 bases each). V lost 3 bases and J lost 6, with 19 bases in between. CDR1 LGHNA and CDR2 YSLEER come from the germline V gene. The CDR3 extends over 16 amino acids. The CDR3: CASSQSRGGGPDTQYF. The CDR3 DNA is TGCGCCAGCAGCCAGTCCAGGGGGGGCGGGCCGGATACGCAGTATTTT.

This clone was found a few times. The rearrangement joins TRBV5-6 to TRBJ2-5; D gene uncertain. The CDR3 covers 11 residues. The germline gives CDR1 SGHDT, CDR2 YYEEEE. V was shortened by 1 base and J by 5 bases, with 3 bases between the two germline ends. CDR3 DNA sequence: TGTGCCAGCAGCTTGAAGGAGACCCAGTACTTC. Translating it yields CASSLKETQYF.

The chain is built from TRBV5-1 and TRBJ2-2, with 7 bases aligning to TRBD1. This CDR3 is 16 amino acids long. Trimming removed 3 bases from V and 2 bases from J; junction bases left unmatched: 7. In germline, CDR1 is SGHRS, CDR2 YFSETQ. Here the CDR3 reads CASSSAGTDNTGELFF. In nucleotides, the CDR3 is TGCGCCAGCAGCTCGGCCGGGACAGACAACACCGGGGAGCTGTTTTTT.

This chain links TRBV7-9 with TRBJ2-1; D unresolved. The V and J ends lost 1 base and 5 bases respectively, with 9 bases between them. The CDR3 length is 14 residues. Germline V gene data show CDR1 as SEHNR and CDR2 as FQNEAQ (reference sequence). CDR3 sequence (DNA): TGTGCCAGCAGCTTAGTGTACCAGAACAATGAGCAGTTCTTC. Protein: CASSLVYQNNEQFF.

The chain joins TRBV9 to TRBJ2-7, with 8 bases fitting TRBD1. Trimming took 0 bases from V and 3 from J; bases not matched to a gene: 5. CDR3 size: 15 residues. CDR1 and CDR2 (germline): SGDLS, YYNGEE. This CDR3 reads CASSVGGTGFYEQYF. CDR3 in DNA: TGTGCCAGCAGCGTAGGGGGGACAGGATTCTACGAGCAGTACTTC.

This chain joins TRBV7-3 and TRBJ2-1; 10 positions match TRBD2. There are 15 residues in the CDR3. CDR1 SGHTA and CDR2 FQGTGA come from the germline V gene. J was trimmed by 2 bases and V by 4 bases; bases with no gene match: 2. In nucleotides, the CDR3 is TGTGCCAGCAGCTCGAGCGGGAGGGCCTACAATGAGCAGTTCTTC. It encodes CASSSSGRAYNEQFF.

This chain joins TRBV7-2 and TRBJ2-3, with 8 bases identical to TRBD2. CDR3 length: 14 residues. The germline V gene has CDR1 SGHTA and CDR2 FQGNSA. The V segment lost 3 bases and the J segment 6 bases; nucleotides outside the gene matches: 5. For the CDR3, the DNA is TGTGCCAGCAGCTTTTTAGGGACTAGGGATACGCAGTATTTT. As protein: CASSFLGTRDTQYF. Drawing the rest from reference TRBV7-2 and TRBJ2-3, the complete variable domain is GAGVSQSPSNKVTEKGKDVELRCDPISGHTALYWYRQSLGQGLEFLIYFQGNSAPDKSGLPSDRFSAERTGGSVSTLTIQRTQQEDSAVYLCASSFLGTRDTQYFGPGTRLTVL.